The 4 T cell receptor beta chains presented below share a single source sample, sequenced in a study of CD8 T cells in acute hepatitis C reinfection (dated by TCRdb to about 2021). Interpreted using the paper, the time point label stands for: naive CD8 control sorted from an acute-time-point sample. The method behind the library was the immunoSEQ multiplex PCR assay. The immuneACCESS repertoire file appears here via TCRdb, limited to in-frame rearrangements. These files lack a portion of the clones; in checked studies, under half of the deficit traces to unresolved V genes, and the cause of the others is not known. The sample contains about 38,000 clones, 80% to 90% of them found a single time. Of the sample, about 10% falls within the top ten clones. The sequencing sample was made of naive CD8+ T cells from PBMCs. This specimen's cell subset or site label, per the study, means: sorted total naive CD45RO-negative CD8+ T cells. The source of these receptors is a woman aged 18-35 years who spontaneously cleared hepatitis C infection.

The rearrangement links TRBV9 to TRBJ2-5; D call uncertain. The CDR3 consists of 14 residues. Germline-derived CDR1 and CDR2 are SGDLS and YYNGEE. V was shortened by 0 bases and J by 4 bases, with 10 bases between the two germline ends. This chain's CDR3 is CASSVGSLAETQYF. The CDR3 DNA is TGTGCCAGCAGCGTAGGGAGTCTGGCAGAGACCCAGTACTTC. Based on the CDR3 plus reference TRBV9 and TRBJ2-5, the full variable domain is DSGVTQTPKHLITATGQRVTLRCSPRSGDLSVYWYQQSLDQGLQFLIQYYNGEERAKGNILERFSAQQFPDLHSELNLSSLELGDSALYFCASSVGSLAETQYFGPGTRLLVL.

The genes are TRBV18 and TRBJ1-4; TRBD1 is a possible D gene (5 bases). In germline, CDR1 is KGHSH, CDR2 LQKENI. V was shortened by 6 bases and J by 0 bases, with 14 bases between the two germline ends. The CDR3 totals 16 residues. Here the CDR3 reads CASSPDRYATNEKLFF. CDR3 DNA: TGTGCCAGCTCCCCTGACAGATATGCAACTAATGAAAAACTGTTTTTT.

The chain recombines TRBV9 with TRBJ2-7; the match to TRBD2 covers 9 bases. The germline V gene encodes CDR1 SGDLS and CDR2 YYNGEE. The V and J ends lost 2 bases and 2 bases, in that order; junction bases with no gene match: 5. The CDR3 consists of 15 residues. This CDR3 reads CASSVGSGSPYEQYF. The CDR3 DNA is TGTGCCAGCAGCGTGGGTAGCGGGAGCCCCTACGAGCAGTACTTC.

The chain carries TRBV19 and TRBJ1-5; D call uncertain. The ends were cut back, 6 bases at V and 3 bases at J, with 12 bases in the middle. Germline V gives CDR1 LNHDA, CDR2 SQIVND (reference sequence). CDR3 length: 14 amino acids. This CDR3 reads CASRNKAYNQPQHF. The CDR3 DNA follows: TGTGCCAGTAGGAACAAGGCCTACAATCAGCCCCAGCATTTT.